A selection of T cell receptor beta chains follows, all from one sample in a study of T cells after yellow fever vaccination. One entry per CDR3 protein, called by TCRdb with MiXCR from the 5' RACE reads. Here the sample spans about 320,000 distinct CDR3 sequences, about 10% being singletons. The sample consisted of CD4+ T cells sorted from PBMCs, taken 45 days after the yellow fever booster vaccination. The receptors shown here come from a man aged 18 to 29 who received the YFV17D yellow fever vaccine. CDR3s include the opening cysteine and the closing phenylalanine or tryptophan. Fields, in order: V gene, D gene, J gene, clone size, CDR3 DNA, CDR3 protein. A D gene is named only where the DNA matches it firmly. Clone size appears in some rows only: once, few, many, or a class for an expanded clone.

v_gene: TRBV18
d_gene: .
j_gene: TRBJ2-3
abundance: many
CDR3nt: TGTGCCAGCTCACCATTAAGCGGAACCACAGATACGCAGTATTTT
CDR3aa: CASSPLSGTTDTQYF

v_gene: TRBV7-2
d_gene: .
j_gene: TRBJ2-3
abundance: .
CDR3nt: TGTGCCAGCAGCCTCGAGCGGAGGGCAGGTACGCAGTATTTT
CDR3aa: CASSLERRAGTQYF

v_gene: TRBV7-3
d_gene: .
j_gene: TRBJ2-2
abundance: few
CDR3nt: TGTGCCAGCTCCAGAGGGACTCTGGGGGCCGGGGAGCTGTTTTTT
CDR3aa: CASSRGTLGAGELFF

v_gene: TRBV11-2
d_gene: .
j_gene: TRBJ1-1
abundance: many
CDR3nt: .
CDR3aa: CASSLIWGQGAPLQF

v_gene: TRBV18
d_gene: TRBD2
j_gene: TRBJ2-1
abundance: few
CDR3nt: TGTGCCAGCTCACCACCTAGCGGGGGGGCTATCAATGAGCAGTTCTTC
CDR3aa: CASSPPSGGAINEQFF

v_gene: TRBV27
d_gene: .
j_gene: TRBJ2-2
abundance: few
CDR3nt: TGTGCCAGCAGTTTACAGATCACCGGGGAGCTGTTTTTT
CDR3aa: CASSLQITGELFF

v_gene: TRBV9
d_gene: .
j_gene: TRBJ2-3
abundance: .
CDR3nt: TGTGCCAGCAGCGTAGTGACCGGGTCTAGCACAGATACGCAGTATTTT
CDR3aa: CASSVVTGSSTDTQYF

v_gene: TRBV6-2/TRBV6-3
d_gene: .
j_gene: TRBJ2-1
abundance: few
CDR3nt: TGTGCCAGCAGCCAACCAGGGTCTAAGTATGGAGTCTATGAGCAGTTCTTC
CDR3aa: CASSQPGSKYGVYEQFF

v_gene: TRBV7-9
d_gene: .
j_gene: TRBJ1-5
abundance: .
CDR3nt: TGTGCCCTGGGGGGCCAATATAGCAATCAGCCCCAGCATTTT
CDR3aa: CALGGQYSNQPQHF

v_gene: TRBV12-3/TRBV12-4
d_gene: .
j_gene: TRBJ1-5
abundance: few
CDR3nt: TGTGCCAGCAGTTTCATAGGGACCGTTTTTGCCGGCGGCAATCAGCCCCAGCATTTT
CDR3aa: CASSFIGTVFAGGNQPQHF

v_gene: TRBV5-1
d_gene: .
j_gene: TRBJ1-4
abundance: .
CDR3nt: TGCGCCAGCAGCGTAACAGGGAAAACTAATGAAAAACTGTTTTTT
CDR3aa: CASSVTGKTNEKLFF

v_gene: TRBV7-2
d_gene: TRBD1
j_gene: TRBJ1-6
abundance: few
CDR3nt: TGTGCCAGCAGCTGGGGGACAGCTTATAATTCACCCCTCCACTTT
CDR3aa: CASSWGTAYNSPLHF

v_gene: TRBV29-1
d_gene: .
j_gene: TRBJ1-5
abundance: .
CDR3nt: TGCAGCGTTGGAGAGGGGGATCAGCCCCAGCATTTT
CDR3aa: CSVGEGDQPQHF

v_gene: TRBV15
d_gene: .
j_gene: TRBJ1-5
abundance: .
CDR3nt: TGTGCCACCAGCAGAGATTCCAGATTAAATCAGCCCCAGCATTTT
CDR3aa: CATSRDSRLNQPQHF

v_gene: TRBV4-3
d_gene: .
j_gene: TRBJ2-3
abundance: few
CDR3nt: TGCGCCAGCAGCCAAGCACCCTGGACAGATACGCAGTATTTT
CDR3aa: CASSQAPWTDTQYF

v_gene: TRBV5-1
d_gene: TRBD1
j_gene: TRBJ1-1
abundance: .
CDR3nt: TGCGCCAGCAGCCGCGGACAGGCTTTGAACACTGAAGCTTTCTTT
CDR3aa: CASSRGQALNTEAFF

v_gene: TRBV6-2/TRBV6-3
d_gene: .
j_gene: TRBJ2-3
abundance: .
CDR3nt: TGTGCCAGCAGTTACCGGGGGCCGGGTTCAGATACGCAGTATTTT
CDR3aa: CASSYRGPGSDTQYF

v_gene: TRBV5-6
d_gene: TRBD2
j_gene: TRBJ2-1
abundance: .
CDR3nt: TGTGCCAGCAGCTTGTTTCCAGCGGGGGACCATGAGCAGTTCTTC
CDR3aa: CASSLFPAGDHEQFF

v_gene: TRBV4-3
d_gene: .
j_gene: TRBJ1-1
abundance: few
CDR3nt: TGCGCCAGCAGCCAAGGAGGCGGACGGTCAGGGGAAGCTTTCTTT
CDR3aa: CASSQGGGRSGEAFF